The TCR beta chain described here comes from a study of T cell changes during pregnancy in multiple sclerosis (dated by TCRdb to the late 2010s). Regarding the study in general: In women with multiple sclerosis, the researchers looked at how the T cell repertoire shifted as pregnancy progressed.

This clone was detected only a few times. Its antigen is not yet known. Qualities for individual bases were not recorded, and no much larger clone is one base off. Receptors were amplified or captured by the immunoSEQ multiplex PCR assay. Not all clones reach the TCRdb copy of this immuneACCESS table, which keeps in-frame sequences only. Checked studies attribute under half of the gap to unresolved V genes and leave the rest unexplained. The sample yields 95,000 to 110,000 clones; roughly 92% were counted once. In total, the top ten clones hold around 0.92% of the sample. The germline V gene encodes CDR1 DFQATT and CDR2 SNEGSKA (reference sequence). Including the terminal cysteine and phenylalanine, the CDR3 comprises 11 residues. Solely the CDR3 DNA is kept, with 33 bases framed from the first base. V is pared back by 6 bases and J by 11 bases, with 16 bases lying between the germline termini.

This sequence was found in a female donor with multiple sclerosis, enrolled in a pregnancy study. The sequencing used peripheral blood, collected after pregnancy. Here the chain combines TRBV20-1 and TRBJ1-1; a tentative D call is TRBD1 (5 bases match). The nucleotides are TGCAGTGCCCGGGGAGGGGCGAACGCTTTCTTT. Its translation reads: CSARGGANAFF.